One and the same sample provided the 23 T cell receptor beta chains below, sequenced in a study of T cells in pancreatic ductal adenocarcinoma. Sequenced by immunoSEQ multiplex PCR; TCRdb stores in-frame clones only, minus some. The sample has more than 85,000 clones, about 95% seen once. The selected patients with pancreatic ductal adenocarcinoma had surgery but no neoadjuvant therapy. The material sequenced was PBMCs. The receptor set was obtained from a human donor with pancreatic ductal adenocarcinoma.

The chain is built from TRBV5-1 and TRBJ2-7, with TRBD1 matching 7 bases. Germline CDR1 and CDR2: SGHRS and YFSETQ. The CDR3 has 14 amino acids. V shed 3 bases and J 5 bases; nucleotides not matched to a gene: 8. This CDR3 reads CASSWGTDSHEQYF. The CDR3 bases are TGCGCCAGCAGCTGGGGGACAGATTCCCACGAGCAGTACTTC.

The rearrangement links TRBV18 to TRBJ1-1; tentatively, D is TRBD1 (6 bases). This CDR3 is 14 amino acids long. Germline CDR1 KGHSH, CDR2 LQKENI. V lost 4 bases and J lost 1, with 10 bases in between. In nucleotides, the CDR3 is TGTGCCAGCTCACTGGGACACCCGAACACTGAAGCTTTCTTT. Its protein is CASSLGHPNTEAFF.

CDR3 residues: CASSPSIAGEGSYEQYF. CDR3 nucleotide sequence: TGCGCCAGCAGCCCTTCAATAGCGGGAGAGGGATCCTACGAGCAGTACTTC. This chain links TRBV5-1 with TRBJ2-7, with TRBD2 matching 9 bases. Per germline, CDR1 SGHRS and CDR2 YFSETQ. The CDR3 extends over 17 amino acids. Unmatched junction bases numbered 12, after V lost 4 bases and J lost 1 base. Variable domain in full (rest from reference TRBV5-1 and TRBJ2-7): KAGVTQTPRYLIKTRGQQVTLSCSPISGHRSVSWYQQTPGQGLQFLFEYFSETQRNKGNFPGRFSGRQFSNSRSEMNVSTLELGDSALYLCASSPSIAGEGSYEQYFGPGTRLTVT.

The V and J genes are TRBV18 and TRBJ2-7; a weak D match, TRBD1 (6 bases). The CDR3 spans 14 residues. The germline gives CDR1 KGHSH, CDR2 LQKENI. V shed 3 bases and J shed 2 bases, with 11 bases lying between them. CDR3 bases: TGTGCCAGCTCACCGGGCAGGGGACCCTACGAGCAGTACTTC. Translating it yields CASSPGRGPYEQYF.

The rearrangement joins TRBV6-5 to TRBJ2-7, with 11 positions matching TRBD2. V dropped 6 bases and J dropped 4; count of bases not matched to a gene: 5. The germline CDR1 and CDR2 sequences are MNHEY and SVGAGI. The CDR3 runs to 14 residues. Here the CDR3 DNA reads TGTGCCAGCAGGGTAGCGGGAGGGCGTTACGAGCAGTACTTC. It specifies CASRVAGGRYEQYF.

The rearrangement uses TRBV5-8 and TRBJ1-5, with 9 bases lining up with TRBD1. The CDR3 runs 15 residues. V lost 2 bases and J lost 6; bases outside the gene matches: 6. From germline, CDR1 is SGHTS and CDR2 YDEGEE. CDR3 region: CASSFGQGMGQPQHF. CDR3 coding DNA: TGTGCCAGCAGCTTCGGACAGGGGATGGGTCAGCCCCAGCATTTT.

The gene calls are TRBV5-1 and TRBJ2-7; TRBD1 matches 10 bases. Germline V CDR1 and CDR2: SGHRS, YFSETQ. The junction had 3 bases not matched to a gene; V was cut back by 2 bases and J by 4 bases. The length of the CDR3 is 14 residues. CDR3: CASSFDRGLYEQYF. Written as DNA, the CDR3 is TGCGCCAGCAGCTTTGACAGGGGGCTGTACGAGCAGTACTTC. Full variable domain (missing parts from reference TRBV5-1 and TRBJ2-7): KAGVTQTPRYLIKTRGQQVTLSCSPISGHRSVSWYQQTPGQGLQFLFEYFSETQRNKGNFPGRFSGRQFSNSRSEMNVSTLELGDSALYLCASSFDRGLYEQYFGPGTRLTVT.

The V and J genes are TRBV10-3 and TRBJ1-2; 10 nucleotides line up with TRBD1. This CDR3 comprises 13 residues. Germline CDR1 is ENHRY and CDR2 is SYGVKD. After removal of 10 bases from V and 5 bases from J, the junction contained 7 bases not matched to a gene. The CDR3 bases are TGTGCCACCCGGGACAGGGGACCTTATGGCTACACCTTC. It is translated as CATRDRGPYGYTF.

This clone appeared a few times. This chain uses TRBV5-6 with TRBJ2-7, with TRBD1 matching 9 bases. Unmatched junction bases numbered 6, after V lost 2 bases and J lost 3 bases. The CDR3 loop spans 15 amino acids. Germline lookup yields CDR1 SGHDT and CDR2 YYEEEE. CDR3 DNA: TGTGCCAGCAGCTTACCGGGACAGGGAATCTACGAGCAGTACTTC. Its protein product is CASSLPGQGIYEQYF.

The gene calls are TRBV18 and TRBJ2-2, with 9 bases that match TRBD1. The trim removed 10 bases at V and 1 base at J, leaving 7 bases unmatched. CDR3 size: 15 residues. Germline V gene data show CDR1 as KGHSH and CDR2 as LQKENI. The CDR3 nucleotides are TGTGCCACCCGGGGACAGGGTTTGAACACCGGGGAGCTGTTTTTT. It translates to CATRGQGLNTGELFF.

The chain links TRBV29-1 to TRBJ1-2, with a tentative D call TRBD1 (6 bases). Germline CDR1 SQVTM, CDR2 ANQGSEA. V lost 6 bases and J lost 6, with 11 bases in between. The CDR3 sequence is 11 residues long. CDR3 region: CSVETGNGYTF. The CDR3, as DNA: TGCAGCGTAGAAACAGGGAATGGCTACACCTTC.

The chain combines TRBV7-8 with TRBJ2-7; D might be TRBD1 (5 bases). Germline CDR1 is SGHVS and CDR2 is FQNEAQ. Trimming left V 3 bases short and J 2 bases short, with 11 bases between. The CDR3 is 14 residues long. Here the CDR3 reads CASSFLAGPYEQYF. The CDR3, as DNA: TGTGCCAGCAGCTTTTTAGCAGGGCCCTACGAGCAGTACTTC.

The chain links TRBV4-1 to TRBJ2-5; 7 bases line up with TRBD2. V was clipped by 1 base and J by 2 bases; unmatched bases: 4. This CDR3 contains 15 residues. Germline assignment: CDR1 MGHRA and CDR2 YSYEKL. The CDR3 loop is CASSQGASGQETQYF. The CDR3 DNA reads as TGCGCCAGCAGCCAAGGGGCTAGCGGACAAGAGACCCAGTACTTC.

This clone was picked up a small number of times. The V and J genes are TRBV6-1 and TRBJ2-3; 9 nucleotides agree with TRBD1. V lost 2 bases, J lost 6 bases, and 18 bases stayed unmatched. Germline values: CDR1 MNHNS, CDR2 SASEGT. There are 19 residues in the CDR3. Here the CDR3 DNA reads TGTGCCAGCAGTGAACTGTTGTTGGGGGACAGGGCTTCTAGGGATACGCAGTATTTT. Its translation is CASSELLLGDRASRDTQYF.

The genes are TRBV27 and TRBJ1-5; a weak D match, TRBD1 (5 bases). This CDR3 contains 13 residues. The ends were cut back, 6 bases at V and 5 bases at J, with 11 bases in the middle. The germline gives CDR1 MNHEY, CDR2 SMNVEV (reference sequence). The CDR3 DNA follows: TGTGCCAGCAGAACAGGCTTGGATCAGCCCCAGCATTTT. As protein: CASRTGLDQPQHF.

This clone is a singleton in its sample. V and J are TRBV9 and TRBJ2-5; a possible D gene is TRBD2 (6 bases). CDR3 length equals 14 residues. Germline CDR1 is SGDLS and CDR2 is YYNGEE. Trimming took 3 bases from V and 3 from J, leaving 12 bases between them. The CDR3 DNA sequence: TGTGCCAGCAGCGCCCCGGGGGTCGAAGAGACCCAGTACTTC. It encodes CASSAPGVEETQYF.

J is TRBJ2-7 and V is TRBV5-1, with D unresolved. Germline V gene sequence: CDR1 SGHRS, CDR2 YFSETQ. The germline V and J ends were trimmed by 1 base and 1 base, with 12 bases remaining between them. CDR3 size: 15 residues. This chain's CDR3 is CASSLSLDPSYEQYF. As DNA, the CDR3 is TGCGCCAGCAGCTTGTCCCTAGACCCTTCCTACGAGCAGTACTTC.

The genes are TRBV11-2 and TRBJ2-1; 11 bases agree with TRBD1. The trim removed 5 bases at V and 9 bases at J, leaving 6 bases unmatched. The CDR3 contains 14 residues. Germline CDR1 is SGHAT and CDR2 is FQNNGV. This chain's CDR3 is CASSRRTGGGEQFF. The DNA of the CDR3 is TGTGCCAGCAGCAGGCGGACAGGGGGCGGTGAGCAGTTCTTC.

The chain uses TRBV28 and TRBJ2-5, with D maybe TRBD2 (6 bases). In germline, CDR1 is MDHEN, CDR2 SYDVKM. The CDR3 is 13 residues long. V lost 7 bases to trimming and J lost 5 bases, with 14 bases between them. The CDR3 DNA reads TGTGCCAGCACCCGGAGGGCCAAGGAGACCCAGTACTTC. It translates to CASTRRAKETQYF.

The J gene is TRBJ2-5, the V gene TRBV4-1; 11 bases line up with TRBD2. This CDR3 region has 16 residues. The germline CDR1 and CDR2 sequences are MGHRA and YSYEKL. V lost 3 bases, J lost 1 base, and 4 bases stayed unmatched. This CDR3 reads CASSHRGTSGQETQYF. CDR3 nucleotide sequence: TGCGCCAGCAGCCACCGCGGGACTAGCGGCCAAGAGACCCAGTACTTC.

The genes are TRBV5-1 and TRBJ2-7; 13 nucleotides align to TRBD2. V lost 4 bases to trimming and J lost 6 bases; unmatched junction nucleotides: 4. From germline, CDR1 is SGHRS and CDR2 YFSETQ. The CDR3 sequence is 14 residues long. Here the CDR3 reads CASSGLAGAGEQYF. The CDR3 DNA is TGCGCCAGCAGCGGACTAGCGGGAGCGGGCGAGCAGTACTTC.

This chain connects TRBV5-1 to TRBJ2-2; D uncertain. The CDR3 totals 15 residues. Germline V gene sequence: CDR1 SGHRS, CDR2 YFSETQ. The V end was cut by 0 bases, the J end by 3 bases, with 9 bases between. The CDR3 DNA sequence: TGCGCCAGCAGCTTGGTTGTAACAGACACCGGGGAGCTGTTTTTT. This gives the protein CASSLVVTDTGELFF.

This sequence joins TRBV10-2 and TRBJ2-7, with 8 bases matching TRBD2. CDR1 and CDR2 (germline): WSHSY, SAAADI. V was clipped by 0 bases and J by 5 bases; unmatched bases: 9. The CDR3 covers 16 residues. The CDR3 DNA follows: TGCGCCAGCAGTGAGTCGGTGGGGTGGGGACTAGACGAGCAGTACTTC. Its protein is CASSESVGWGLDEQYF.